The entry below describes one T cell receptor beta chain. Its antigen is currently unknown. The PCR used 60 Vbeta and 13 Jbeta primers. Clones were read by immunoSEQ multiplex PCR, and TCRdb kept only the in-frame ones, dropping some. The sample's table shows about 130,000 clones. V lost 3 bases and J lost 7, with 14 bases in between. Germline CDR1 and CDR2: SGDLS and YYNGEE. The CDR3 runs 14 residues. The source of the sample is a study of cytomegalovirus exposure and HLA in healthy donors. Study results and caveats: Donor immune exposure was known only as CMV serostatus. Cytomegalovirus-associated status was assigned to fewer than 200 TCR beta chains.

The rearrangement links TRBV9 to TRBJ2-1; D perhaps matches TRBD2 (5 bases). Sequencing was carried out using PBMCs. The source is a man between 18 and 29 years old in good health and CMV-seronegative. This chain's CDR3 is CASSEKLVVNEQFF. The CDR3 nucleotides read TGTGCCAGCAGCGAGAAACTAGTAGTGAATGAGCAGTTCTTC. Together with reference TRBV9 and TRBJ2-1, the CDR3 gives the full variable domain: DSGVTQTPKHLITATGQRVTLRCSPRSGDLSVYWYQQSLDQGLQFLIQYYNGEERAKGNILERFSAQQFPDLHSELNLSSLELGDSALYFCASSEKLVVNEQFFGPGTRLTVL.